Each of the 5 T cell receptor beta chains below was sequenced from the same sample in a study of T cell responses to AZD1222 COVID-19 vaccine. Sequenced by immunoSEQ multiplex PCR; TCRdb stores in-frame clones only, minus some. The sample has 50,000 to 65,000 clones, 75% to 95% seen once. The sequenced sample was peripheral blood, obtained 28 days after the second dose of the MenACWY control vaccine. These receptors were taken from an adult who received the MenACWY meningococcal vaccine as a control.

This sequence joins TRBV6-5 and TRBJ1-5; D is unclear. This CDR3 comprises 15 residues. Trimming cost V 6 bases and J 0 bases, with 12 bases left between them. From germline, CDR1 is MNHEY and CDR2 SVGAGI. The CDR3 here is CASRPSQSSNQPQHF. Here the CDR3 DNA reads TGTGCCAGCAGGCCCTCCCAGAGTAGCAATCAGCCCCAGCATTTT.

The rearrangement joins TRBV27 to TRBJ1-5, with D hard to call. CDR1 is MNHEY, CDR2 SMNVEV, per germline (reference sequence). This CDR3 has 15 residues. V was cut by 6 bases and J by 7 bases, with 19 bases left in between. CDR3 in DNA: TGTGCCAGCAGATTAGCGGGATTTTCGGACCAGCCCCAGCATTTT. The encoded protein is CASRLAGFSDQPQHF.

The rearrangement joins TRBV27 to TRBJ1-6, with D unclear. The V end lost 3 bases, the J end lost 1 base, and 10 bases lay between the germline ends. CDR3 length: 16 residues. The germline V gene encodes CDR1 MNHEY and CDR2 SMNVEV (reference sequence). DNA of the CDR3: TGTGCCAGCAGTTTGGGTGCGACGTCCTATAATTCACCCCTCCACTTT. Its translation: CASSLGATSYNSPLHF.

The genes are TRBV6-5 and TRBJ1-1; TRBD1 matches 9 bases. The junction had 7 bases not matched to a gene; V was cut back by 4 bases and J by 4 bases. This CDR3 is 15 amino acids long. CDR1 and CDR2 from the germline V gene are MNHEY and SVGAGI. CDR3 loop: CASSSNRGLFTEAFF. In DNA form, the CDR3 reads TGTGCCAGCAGTTCCAACAGGGGGCTTTTCACTGAAGCTTTCTTT.

The V call is TRBV27, the J call TRBJ1-6, with D possibly being TRBD1 (5 bases). Germline CDR1 and CDR2: MNHEY and SMNVEV (reference sequence). CDR3 length: 16 residues. V was cut by 0 bases and J by 10 bases, with 16 bases left in between. The CDR3 is CASSLSRGEFWSPLHF. For the CDR3, the DNA is TGTGCCAGCAGTTTATCAAGGGGAGAGTTCTGGTCACCCCTCCACTTT.